This T cell receptor beta chain was documented in a study of synovial regulatory T cells in juvenile arthritis. General observations from the study: iaTreg cells shared more CDR3 sequences with synovial Tregs than other blood Tregs did. Blood Treg cells that were inflammation-associated showed lower TCR diversity than other blood Treg cells.

In terms of frequency, this clone is medium-sized. The antigen remains unidentified. Produced via immunoSEQ multiplex PCR; TCRdb's table is partial and in-frame only. The data include 750 to 1,000 clones; the top ten clones carry 3% to 4%. The CDR3 length is 15 residues. The entry carries no DNA sequence. Germline V gene data show CDR1 as LNHDA and CDR2 as SQIVND (reference sequence). The clonotype comes from a donor aged 2-30 years with juvenile idiopathic arthritis. The sample comprised Treg cells from blood. The subset denotes: HLA-DR+ inflammation-associated blood Treg cells. The rearrangement uses TRBV19 and TRBJ1-2; lacking DNA, the TRBD1 call made by TCRdb goes unchecked. CDR3 residues: CASRQDRAVGGGYTF.